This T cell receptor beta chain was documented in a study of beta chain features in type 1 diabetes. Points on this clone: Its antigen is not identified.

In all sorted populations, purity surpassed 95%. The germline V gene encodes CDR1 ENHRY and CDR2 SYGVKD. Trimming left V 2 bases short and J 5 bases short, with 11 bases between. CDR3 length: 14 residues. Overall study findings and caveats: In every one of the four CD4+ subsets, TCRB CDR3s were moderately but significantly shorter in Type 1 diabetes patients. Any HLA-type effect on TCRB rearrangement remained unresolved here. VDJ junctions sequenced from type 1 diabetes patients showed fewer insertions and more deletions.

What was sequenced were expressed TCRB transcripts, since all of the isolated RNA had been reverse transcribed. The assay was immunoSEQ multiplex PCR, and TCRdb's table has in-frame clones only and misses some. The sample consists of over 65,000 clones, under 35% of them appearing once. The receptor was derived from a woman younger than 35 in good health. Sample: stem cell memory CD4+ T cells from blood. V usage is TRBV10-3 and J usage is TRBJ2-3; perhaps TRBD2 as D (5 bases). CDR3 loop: CAISERLAGDTQYF. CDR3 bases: TGTGCCATCAGTGAGAGGCTAGCTGGAGATACGCAGTATTTT.